This TCR beta chain was identified during a study of blood T cell repertoires in COVID-19. Recruits, aged roughly 18 to 100 years, lived in 24 US areas. CDR3 length: 14 amino acids. Trimming left V 0 bases short and J 9 bases short, with 12 bases between. Germline loops: CDR1 ENHRY, CDR2 SYGVKD. Source study methods: Reference gene primers were amplified, and this amplification served to estimate nucleated cell counts. Method: immunoSEQ multiplex PCR; TCRdb's copy keeps in-frame clones and lacks some. V and J calls and clone size are as listed in that table; D and trimming were resolved from the DNA. The table lists 300,000 to 400,000 clones, roughly 88% of them singletons.

This sequence was found in a woman in her thirties with acute COVID-19. The chain links TRBV10-3 to TRBJ1-5, with D maybe TRBD1 (6 bases). Sequencing input: PBMCs or T cells enriched from blood (not recorded which). Written as DNA, the CDR3 is TGTGCCATCAGTGAGTCTTTGGGGGCACGGCCCCAGCATTTT. It yields the protein CAISESLGARPQHF.